The 13 T cell receptor beta chains in this list originate from one sample, sequenced in a study of blood T cells in healthy people across ages. Together with a sample-barcoded 5' primer, a J-beta primer mix was included in a second PCR lasting about 6 to 12 cycles. MiXCR was run by TCRdb on the 5' RACE reads, yielding one entry per CDR3 protein. The repertoire holds approximately 760,000 distinct CDR3 sequences, with 25% as singletons. The sample was also reused in another study, on T cells of mothers and their children.

The specimen was blood. These receptors came from a boy under 18 in good health.

The gene calls are TRBV20-1 and TRBJ1-1; D perhaps matches TRBD1 (6 bases). Trimming left V 5 bases short and J 5 bases short, with 18 bases between. The CDR3 length is 14 residues. The V gene's germline CDR1 is DFQATT and CDR2 SNEGSKA (reference sequence). The CDR3 loop is CSAWPRDMETEAFF. DNA for the CDR3: TGCAGTGCTTGGCCACGGGACATGGAGACTGAAGCTTTCTTT.

This chain uses TRBV3-1 with TRBJ1-6; 9 bases align to TRBD1. This CDR3 contains 14 residues. Germline-derived CDR1 and CDR2 are LGHDT and YNNKEL (reference sequence). The ends lost 4 bases at V and 9 bases at J; junction bases unmatched: 4. The CDR3 coding sequence is TGTGCCAGCAGCCCCGGGACAGGGCCTTCACCCCTCCACTTT. This codes for CASSPGTGPSPLHF.

The chain uses TRBV2 and TRBJ1-6; 7 positions match TRBD1. V lost 5 bases to trimming and J lost 10 bases; unmatched junction nucleotides: 8. The CDR3 runs 14 residues. CDR1 and CDR2 (germline): SNHLY, FYNNEI. The DNA of the CDR3 is TGTGCCAGCAGTCGACAGGGACGGAGGTCACCCCTCCACTTT. Its translation is CASSRQGRRSPLHF.

The chain uses TRBV9 and TRBJ2-5; D is perhaps TRBD2 (6 bases). The end of the DNA fits TRBJ2-1 better, so the J call may be wrong. Germline CDR1 and CDR2: SGDLS and YYNGEE. The CDR3 loop spans 15 amino acids. CDR3 bases: TGTGCCAGCAGCGTTGAGGGAGGTGCCTCGAATGAGCAGTTCTTC. Translating it yields CASSVEGGASNEQFF.

This clonotype was seen only a few times. The V and J genes are TRBV5-1 and TRBJ2-5; D might be TRBD2 (5 bases). The closer fit of TRBJ2-7 to the DNA end suggests the J call may be wrong. This CDR3 is built from 16 residues. Germline V gene data show CDR1 as SGHRS and CDR2 as YFSETQ. CDR3 sequence reads: CASGESEEFIFYEQYF. The CDR3 nucleotides read TGCGCCAGCGGGGAATCGGAGGAGTTCATTTTCTACGAGCAGTACTTC.

The rearrangement links TRBV29-1 to TRBJ1-1, with D unresolved. The CDR3 has 15 amino acids. CDR1 and CDR2 from the germline V gene are SQVTM and ANQGSEA. V shed 4 bases and J shed 1 base, with 16 bases lying between them. CDR3 in DNA: TGCAGCGTTGCTTGGGCCGAACGGTCGAACACTGAAGCTTTCTTT. Protein sequence: CSVAWAERSNTEAFF.

The rearrangement uses TRBV28 and TRBJ2-5; 11 nucleotides line up with TRBD2. This CDR3 region has 15 residues. Germline V gene lookup returns CDR1 MDHEN and CDR2 SYDVKM. Trimming took 1 base from V and 7 from J; bases not matched to a gene: 5. The CDR3 loop is CASSLYLAGGVTQYF. CDR3 sequence (DNA): TGTGCCAGCAGTTTATACCTAGCGGGAGGAGTGACCCAGTACTTC.

This clonotype was recorded only once. The V gene is TRBV7-9, the J gene TRBJ1-1; 10 bases are a match to TRBD1. Germline V CDR1 and CDR2: SEHNR, FQNEAQ (reference sequence). V shed 5 bases and J 5 bases; nucleotides not matched to a gene: 8. The CDR3 runs to 15 residues. The chain's CDR3 is CASSDAGQGRTEAFF. For the CDR3, the DNA is TGTGCCAGCAGCGACGCGGGACAGGGGAGAACTGAAGCTTTCTTT. Filled out from reference TRBV7-9 and TRBJ1-1, the complete variable domain reads DTGVSQNPRHKITKRGQNVTFRCDPISEHNRLYWYRQTLGQGPEFLTYFQNEAQLEKSRLLSDRFSAERPKGSFSTLEIQRTEQGDSAMYLCASSDAGQGRTEAFFGQGTRLTVV.

Remarks on this clonotype: Germline and junction disagree at one end, which may indicate a read error. This sequence joins TRBV20-1 and TRBJ2-1; 7 positions match TRBD1. Germline V CDR1 and CDR2: DFQATT, SNEGSKA (reference sequence). The CDR3 is 17 residues long. The CDR3 reads CSANRWGPGQSYNEQFF. The CDR3 nucleotides read TGCAGTGCAAACCGCTGGGGACCGGGACAGTCCTACAACGAGCAGTTCTTC.

This rearrangement joins TRBV27 to TRBJ1-3; 7 positions match TRBD1. This CDR3 has 15 residues. Trimming took 6 bases from V and 0 from J; bases not matched to a gene: 5. CDR1 MNHEY and CDR2 SMNVEV come from the germline V gene (reference sequence). Here the CDR3 reads CASRGGDSSGNTIYF. CDR3 bases: TGTGCCAGCAGGGGGGGGGACAGCTCTGGAAACACCATATATTTT.

In this sample, this clonotype turned up a few times. Germline and junction disagree at one end, which may indicate a read error. The chain has TRBV10-3 and TRBJ2-5; D is unclear. The CDR3 extends over 13 amino acids. The germline V gene encodes CDR1 ENHRY and CDR2 SYGVKD. In DNA, the CDR3 is TGTGCCACCAGTGCAGCTGATCAAGAGACCCAGTACTTC. Translation gives CATSAADQETQYF.

This rearrangement joins TRBV7-9 to TRBJ2-2, with a weak D call TRBD2 (7 bases). CDR1 is SEHNR and CDR2 is FQNEAQ in the germline V gene (reference sequence). V was cut by 4 bases and J by 6 bases, with 21 bases left in between. The CDR3 runs to 17 residues. The CDR3 sequence is CASSYNPGGYGPGELFF. CDR3 in DNA: TGTGCCAGCAGCTATAACCCGGGGGGCTATGGACCCGGGGAGCTGTTTTTT.

This clonotype was detected a few times. The gene calls are TRBV7-6 and TRBJ2-5, with 8 bases identical to TRBD2. The J call is in doubt because the DNA end fits TRBJ2-1 better. Per germline, CDR1 SGHVS and CDR2 FNYEAQ. CDR3 length equals 16 residues. The CDR3 loop is CASSSLAGTFYNEQFF. The CDR3 nucleotides read TGTGCCAGCAGCTCGTTAGCGGGAACATTCTACAATGAGCAGTTCTTC.